This T cell receptor beta chain stems from a study of blood T cell repertoires in COVID-19 (dated by TCRdb to about 2020). General notes on the study: Collaborator samples came from the United States, Italy and Spain and covered acute and convalescent phases of COVID-19. The prospective study material was composed of cDNA or gDNA derived from T cells, B-cell-depleted T cells, or PBMCs. Deeply sampled blood TCRbeta repertoires from subjects exposed to, actively infected with, or recovered from COVID-19 were included in the dataset. The repertoires were made available in a free public database intended to serve as a resource for research on the immune response to SARS-CoV-2. Samples were obtained from the ongoing ImmuneRACE study (first 160 participants) and from 1,000 to 1,500 subjects provided by 6 global collaborators. A de-identified subject ID, COVID-19 status, age in years and sex were almost always included in the sample metadata. Where available, HLA class I and class II types were obtained from metadata supplied by the sample provider rather than from assay-based typing.

Note on this clone: No antigen is known for it. Base qualities were left out, and no much larger clone turns up one base away.

Summary of the overall study and its limitations: The quantity of clinical and demographic metadata differed by source and by participant and was supplied without curation.

Trimming leaves V shorter by 4 bases and J shorter by 0 bases, with the junction holding 5 bases beyond the gene matches. The CDR3 runs 17 amino acids, cysteine and phenylalanine included. The read is trimmed to its CDR3 DNA, 51 bases read in frame from base 1. CDR1 and CDR2, looked up from the germline V gene, are SGHNT and YENEEA. TCRbeta CDR3 regions were amplified from genomic DNA using the immunoSEQ Assay, a bias-controlled multiplex PCR. In the source study's methods: The number of nucleated cells in each sample was estimated by amplification of reference gene primers within the assay. Sequence reads were collapsed and filtered to measure the absolute abundance of every unique TCRbeta CDR3 rearrangement. For each sample, productive Simpson clonality was calculated as the square root of Simpson's diversity index over productive rearrangements. Sourced from immuneACCESS, this table was stored by TCRdb with only in-frame sequences that have V and J called. A share of the clones is absent; for the studies checked, an unresolved V gene accounts for under half, and the remainder has no known explanation. V, J and clone size reflect that table, while D and trimming were determined from the DNA. This sample comprises 50,000 to 60,000 clones, less than 90% of them detected only once. The biggest ten clones account for around a quarter of the sample.

The collaborating institutions used their own protocols to collect whole blood in K2EDTA tubes. For TCRbeta analysis, collaborators shipped samples in one of three forms: frozen whole blood, isolated PBMCs, or DNA extracted from either of those sample types. Material: peripheral blood. The sequence links TRBV11-3 to TRBJ2-3; TRBD2 agrees with 12 junctional bases. This TCR was sampled from a human donor in a cohort sampled during active COVID-19. The CDR3 reads CASSSRLAGASTDTQYF. The nucleotide sequence reads TGTGCCAGCAGCTCCCGACTAGCGGGAGCTAGCACAGATACGCAGTATTTT.